This is a list of T cell receptor beta chains from one sample in a study of blood T cell repertoires in COVID-19. Assay used: immunoSEQ multiplex PCR; TCRdb lists only in-frame clones, some missing. This sample yields roughly 200,000 clones, of which 87% are seen a single time; about an eighth belongs to the top ten. Specimen: peripheral blood. The receptors originated from a woman younger than 35 who had recovered from COVID-19. Both conserved end residues are part of each CDR3. Fields, in order: clone size, V gene, J gene, D gene, CDR3 DNA, CDR3 protein. A D gene is named only where the DNA matches it firmly. Not all rows give a size; the values are once, few, many and, for expanded clones, a class.

>once|TRBV7-8|TRBJ2-3|-
TGTGCCAGCAGCTCACTGGTCCGGGCAGATACGCAGTATTTT
CASSSLVRADTQYF
>once|TRBV25-1|TRBJ2-5|TRBD2
TGTGCCAGCAGTGATGAGCGGGGGAACCAAGAGACCCAGTACTTC
CASSDERGNQETQYF
>few|TRBV15|TRBJ1-4|-
TGTGCCACCAGCAGATCGGGGGAGCAAGGAAAACTGTTTTTT
CATSRSGEQGKLFF
>-|TRBV5-8|TRBJ1-4|TRBD1
TGTGCCAGCAGCTCCGGACAGGGAATGACGGAACTGTTTTTT
CASSSGQGMTELFF
>-|TRBV5-1|TRBJ2-3|TRBD1
TGCGCCAGCAGTGGGACAGGGGATACGAGCACAGATACGCAGTATTTT
CASSGTGDTSTDTQYF
>-|TRBV29-1|TRBJ1-1|TRBD1
TGCACCTCCTCCAGGGGGAACGCTGAAGCTTTCTTT
CTSSRGNAEAFF
>-|TRBV6-5|TRBJ2-7|-
TGTGCCAGCAGTTCCGACAGATACGAGCAGTACTTC
CASSSDRYEQYF
>-|TRBV19|TRBJ1-4|-
TGTGCCAGTAGCCTCGTTGCAGGCCCTAATGAAAAACTGTTTTTT
CASSLVAGPNEKLFF
>once|TRBV6-6|TRBJ1-6|-
TGTGCCAGCAGTCCCCCGGGGGGGGATAATTCACCCCTCCACTTT
CASSPPGGDNSPLHF
>-|TRBV6-5|TRBJ1-2|-
TGTGCCAGCAGTTACGGGGGCGCGGGCTACACCTTC
CASSYGGAGYTF
>-|TRBV5-4|TRBJ2-2|TRBD2
TGTGCCAGCAGCAGGCCGGGACTAGCGGGATCCGGGGAGCTGTTTTTT
CASSRPGLAGSGELFF
>-|TRBV25-1|TRBJ2-7|TRBD1
TGTGCCAGCAGTGAAATCGCCCCGGGACAGCACTACGAGCAGTACTTC
CASSEIAPGQHYEQYF
>many|TRBV6-4|TRBJ2-3|-
TGTGCCAGCAGTGGCCAGGTTACAGATACGCAGTATTTT
CASSGQVTDTQYF
>-|TRBV10-3|TRBJ2-6|-
TGTGCCATCAGAGCTTTTAGCTCTGGGGCCAACGTCCTGACTTTC
CAIRAFSSGANVLTF
>-|TRBV24-1|TRBJ2-1|TRBD2
TGTGCCACCAGTGATAGGACTAGCGGTTATACCTACAATGAGCAGTTCTTC
CATSDRTSGYTYNEQFF
>-|TRBV14|TRBJ1-2|TRBD1
TGTGCCAGCAGCCAACCACAGACAGGGCGAAGGGACTATGGCTACACCTTC
CASSQPQTGRRDYGYTF
>once|TRBV29-1|TRBJ2-7|-
TGCAGCGTCCCACAGGGCTCCTACGAGCAGTACTTC
CSVPQGSYEQYF
>-|TRBV5-1|TRBJ1-1|-
TGCGCCAGCAGCCCCCTACCGGGGACATCAAACACTGAAGCTTTCTTT
CASSPLPGTSNTEAFF
>-|TRBV7-9|TRBJ2-1|TRBD2
TGTGCCAGCAGCTTATTACTAGCGGGAGAGGGTGAGCAGTTCTTC
CASSLLLAGEGEQFF
>-|TRBV6-4|TRBJ2-3|TRBD2
TGTGCCAGCGCCCCCCAGACTAGCGGGTCAGATACGCAGTATTTT
CASAPQTSGSDTQYF
>-|TRBV28|TRBJ2-3|TRBD2
TGTGCCAGCAGTTTATTCGGGACTAGCGGTTCCCTGGGTGGGACAGATACGCAGTATTTT
CASSLFGTSGSLGGTDTQYF
>-|TRBV18|TRBJ2-7|-
TGTGCCAGCTCACCAACCAAAGGGACGGGAGCCTACGAGCAGTACTTC
CASSPTKGTGAYEQYF
>-|TRBV7-6|TRBJ2-7|-
TGTGCCAGCAGCCCGAGCCCCGGACTCTACGAGCAGTACTTC
CASSPSPGLYEQYF
>-|TRBV5-6|TRBJ2-7|TRBD2
TGTGCCAGCAGCTTCGGACTAGCAGCCTACGAGCAGTACTTC
CASSFGLAAYEQYF
>-|TRBV20-1|TRBJ1-2|-
TGCAGTGCTACCCCCCTAGCCGGCTACACCTTC
CSATPLAGYTF
>once|TRBV7-9|TRBJ2-3|-
TGTGCCAGCAGCTTAGATGTGGCAGGAATAAGCACAGATACGCAGTATTTT
CASSLDVAGISTDTQYF
>-|TRBV7-6|TRBJ2-2|TRBD2
TGTGCCAGCAGCTCCCCAATTAGCGGGACGAACACCGGGGAGCTGTTTTTT
CASSSPISGTNTGELFF
>-|TRBV6-5|TRBJ2-7|TRBD1
TGTGCCAGCAGTTATAACAGGGGGGAAAGCGAGCAGTACTTC
CASSYNRGESEQYF
>-|TRBV27|TRBJ1-2|-
TGTGCCAGCAGTACCCGACAGCAGCCTACACCGTTAGCTAACTATGGCTACACCTTC
CASSTRQQPTPLANYGYTF
>-|TRBV2|TRBJ2-5|-
TGTGCCAGCAGTAGTTACCGAGGGGAGACCCAGTACTTC
CASSSYRGETQYF
>-|TRBV7-2|TRBJ1-2|TRBD1
TGTGCCAGCAGCCTGGGACAGGGGGCCTATGGCTACACCTTC
CASSLGQGAYGYTF
>-|TRBV7-3|TRBJ2-1|-
TGTGCCAGCAGCCCCACGTCGGGTCGGGGGCAGTTCTTC
CASSPTSGRGQFF
>-|TRBV12-3/TRBV12-4|TRBJ1-1|-
TGTGCCAGCATCCTGGGGGGGGCAGATGAAGCTTTCTTT
CASILGGADEAFF
>once|TRBV5-1|TRBJ1-1|TRBD1
TGCGCCAGCGGAGGAAATAGACAGGGTGGCACTGAAGCTTTCTTT
CASGGNRQGGTEAFF
>-|TRBV6-5|TRBJ1-2|-
TGTGCCAGCAGTCCCTCGACAGAGAATGGCTACACCTTC
CASSPSTENGYTF
>-|TRBV5-6|TRBJ2-1|TRBD2
TGTGCCAGCAGCTTGCGGTATTCAGCGGGAGGCGAGCAGTTCTTC
CASSLRYSAGGEQFF
>once|TRBV12-5|TRBJ2-2|-
TGTGCTAGTGGTCCAGACATGTCCGGGGAGCTGTTTTTT
CASGPDMSGELFF
>-|TRBV7-7|TRBJ2-5|TRBD2
TGTGCCAGCAGCCCAGGACTAGCGGACACCCAGTACTTC
CASSPGLADTQYF
>-|TRBV7-6|TRBJ2-2|-
TGTGCCAGCAGCTTAGCGGAGGCGAACACCGGGGAGCTGTTTTTT
CASSLAEANTGELFF
>few|TRBV25-1|TRBJ2-2|TRBD1
TGTGCCAGCAGTGAGGCAGGGGGCGGCGGGGAGCTGTTTTTT
CASSEAGGGGELFF
>-|TRBV10-3|TRBJ2-7|-
TGTGCCATCAGTGAGAGTCAAGGAGGCGAGCAGTACTTC
CAISESQGGEQYF
>once|TRBV30|TRBJ2-7|TRBD2
TGTGCCTGGAGTGTGGGGGGGATAGCGAGATACGAGCAGTACTTC
CAWSVGGIARYEQYF